The 8 T cell receptor beta chains in this list originate from one sample, sequenced in a study of Graves' ophthalmopathy and Graves' hyperthyroidism. RNA transcripts were the template, and TCR beta CDR3 regions were amplified from them. Second-round multiplex PCR came after first-round RT-PCR with HTBI primers. MiXCR, run by TCRdb on the multiplex PCR reads, gives a single entry per CDR3 protein. The data hold about 420,000 distinct CDR3 sequences, with around 21% observed a single time. Sequencing was carried out using peripheral blood. These receptors were taken from a woman between 18 and 29 years old with stable Graves' hyperthyroidism.

This clonotype has a count of ten or more. The J gene is TRBJ1-5, the V gene TRBV4-1, with a possible D match to TRBD1 (6 bases). The CDR3 loop spans 15 amino acids. Germline values: CDR1 MGHRA, CDR2 YSYEKL. V lost 4 bases to trimming and J lost 3 bases, with 13 bases between them. This chain's CDR3 is CASSRPGTLNQPQHF. The CDR3 coding sequence is TGCGCCAGCAGCCGGCCCGGGACACTCAATCAGCCCCAGCATTTT.

This clonotype has a count of ten or more. Compared with germline, one end of the junction differs, possibly owing to a read error. V is TRBV5-1 and J is TRBJ2-4; 7 bases are shared with TRBD1. This CDR3 contains 14 residues. Germline values: CDR1 SGHRS, CDR2 YFSETQ. CDR3 sequence (DNA): TGCGCCAGCAGCTTACAGGGGACCAAAAACATTAAGTACTTC. It encodes CASSLQGTKNIKYF.

Concerning this clonotype: Given a much more abundant clone one base away, this may be a read error. The chain uses TRBV5-7 and TRBJ1-2; TRBD1 is a possible D gene (5 bases). TRBV5-7 carries the ORF label, with uncertain function. The CDR3 has 15 residues. CDR3 DNA: TGTGCCATCAGCTTGGGGAAGGGGCTTAACTATGGCTATACCTTC. Amino acid sequence: CAISLGKGLNYGYTF.

This clonotype was seen many times. V usage is TRBV12-3 or TRBV12-4 and J usage is TRBJ2-7; TRBD2 matches at 12 bases. Trimming cost V 4 bases and J 6 bases; bases outside gene matches: 7. This CDR3 has 15 residues. The CDR3 sequence is CASSSRLAGAAEQYF. CDR3 in DNA: TGTGCCAGCAGTTCCCGACTAGCGGGAGCCGCCGAGCAGTACTTC.

The chain recombines TRBV28 with TRBJ2-4; 11 nucleotides line up with TRBD1. This CDR3 has 19 amino acids. The germline V gene encodes CDR1 MDHEN and CDR2 SYDVKM. Trimming removed 3 bases from V and 0 bases from J; junction bases left unmatched: 10. CDR3 protein: CASSLADRGPRLAKNIQYF. The CDR3 bases are TGTGCCAGCAGTTTGGCGGACAGGGGGCCACGTTTAGCCAAAAACATTCAGTACTTC.

This clonotype was seen only a few times. V is TRBV15 and J is TRBJ2-5; D is unresolved. Per the germline V gene, CDR1 is LNHNV and CDR2 is YYDKDF (reference sequence). The CDR3 covers 17 residues. V lost 0 bases and J 4 bases, leaving 18 bases between the germline ends. The chain's CDR3 is CATSRDLTARSRETQYF. CDR3 nucleotide sequence: TGTGCCACCAGCAGAGATTTAACTGCCAGGTCGAGAGAGACCCAGTACTTC.

The chain uses TRBV2 and TRBJ1-1; no firm D call. The CDR3 is 15 amino acids. Germline V CDR1 and CDR2: SNHLY, FYNNEI. V gave up 6 bases and J gave up 1 base, with 15 bases separating them. The CDR3 sequence: CASSALIGRNTEAFF. DNA for the CDR3: TGTGCCAGCAGCGCCCTAATTGGCAGGAACACTGAAGCTTTCTTT.

The rearrangement links TRBV6-1 to TRBJ2-2, with no clear D. Trimming removed 7 bases from V and 4 bases from J, with 16 bases in between. Germline CDR1 MNHNS, CDR2 SASEGT. The CDR3 spans 15 residues. CDR3 sequence: CASNPRAGVTGELFF. The CDR3 nucleotides read TGTGCCAGCAACCCTAGGGCTGGGGTCACCGGGGAGCTGTTTTTT.